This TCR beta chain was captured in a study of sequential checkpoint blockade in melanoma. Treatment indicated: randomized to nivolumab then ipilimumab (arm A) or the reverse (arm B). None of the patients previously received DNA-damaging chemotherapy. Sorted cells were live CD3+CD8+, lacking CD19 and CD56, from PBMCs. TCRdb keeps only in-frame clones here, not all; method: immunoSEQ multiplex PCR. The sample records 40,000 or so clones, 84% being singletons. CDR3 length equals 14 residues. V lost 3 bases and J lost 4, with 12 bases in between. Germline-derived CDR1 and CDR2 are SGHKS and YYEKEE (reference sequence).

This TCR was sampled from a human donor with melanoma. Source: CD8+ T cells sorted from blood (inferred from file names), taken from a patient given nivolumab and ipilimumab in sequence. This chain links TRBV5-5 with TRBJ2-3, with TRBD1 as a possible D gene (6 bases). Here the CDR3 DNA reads TGTGCCAGCAGCTCCGGGACAATCCCAGATACGCAGTATTTT. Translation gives CASSSGTIPDTQYF. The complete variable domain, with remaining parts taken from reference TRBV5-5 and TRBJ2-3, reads DAGVTQSPTHLIKTRGQQVTLRCSPISGHKSVSWYQQVLGQGPQFIFQYYEKEERGRGNFPDRFSARQFPNYSSELNVNALLLGDSALYLCASSSGTIPDTQYFGPGTRLTVL.